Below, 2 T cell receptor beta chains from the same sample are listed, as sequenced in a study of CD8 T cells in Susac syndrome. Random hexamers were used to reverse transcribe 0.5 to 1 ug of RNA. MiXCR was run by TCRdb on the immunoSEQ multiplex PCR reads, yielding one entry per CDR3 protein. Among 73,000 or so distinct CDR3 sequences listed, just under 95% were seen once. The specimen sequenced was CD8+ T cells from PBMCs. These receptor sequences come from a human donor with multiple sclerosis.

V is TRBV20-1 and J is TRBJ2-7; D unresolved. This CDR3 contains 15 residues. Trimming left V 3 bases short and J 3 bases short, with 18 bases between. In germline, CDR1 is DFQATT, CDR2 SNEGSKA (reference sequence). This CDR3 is CSARERHASGYEQYF. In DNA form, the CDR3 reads TGCAGTGCTAGGGAAAGACACGCCTCGGGCTACGAGCAGTACTTC.

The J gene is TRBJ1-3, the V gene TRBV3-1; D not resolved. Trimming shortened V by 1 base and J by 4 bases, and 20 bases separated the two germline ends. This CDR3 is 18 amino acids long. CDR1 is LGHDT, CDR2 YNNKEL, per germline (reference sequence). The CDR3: CASSQGALLDPQGNTIYF. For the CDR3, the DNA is TGTGCCAGCAGCCAAGGGGCCTTGCTGGACCCCCAGGGAAACACCATATATTTT.